This TCR beta chain was documented in a study of T cells after yellow fever vaccination. Study summary: Low-cell-number fractions underwent preparation using SMART-Seq v4 Ultra Low Input. Study observations and caveats: Reappearing after the booster were most of the clones from primary vaccination (96% CD4, approximately 89% CD8).

This clonotype was detected many times. Its antigen is not identified. J was trimmed by 1 base and V by 5 bases; bases with no gene match: 6. The CDR3 has 16 amino acids. In germline, CDR1 is MNHNS, CDR2 SASEGT. One entry per CDR3 protein, called by TCRdb with MiXCR from the 5' RACE reads. This sample has under 200,000 distinct CDR3 sequences, with less than 9% found just once. Specimen: CD4+ T cells sorted from PBMCs, collected 5 to 6 days after the first yellow fever vaccination. This sequence joins TRBV6-1 and TRBJ2-2; 8 bases match TRBD2. The TCR was taken from a man in his late teens or twenties who received the YFV17D yellow fever vaccine. The CDR3 spells CASSLGGAMNTGELFF. The CDR3, as DNA: TGTGCCAGCAGTCTCGGGGGGGCGATGAACACCGGGGAGCTGTTTTTT.